These 7 T cell receptor beta chains came from one sample sequenced in a study of tumor-infiltrating lymphocytes in primary liver carcinoma. A constant-region primer served to make TCR beta cDNA from around 540 ng total RNA. Modified slightly, ARM-PCR produced TCR beta libraries over three nested multiplex PCR rounds. TRBV1-TRBV30 forward primers and a C-beta reverse primer were used in the first two PCR rounds, which each ran for 10 cycles. TCRdb reprocessed the multiplex PCR reads via MiXCR and lists one record per CDR3 protein. The table has around 330,000 distinct CDR3 sequences, roughly 60% seen once. Alongside blood RNA obtained from unsorted whole blood, germline DNA was also extracted. The specimen sequenced was peripheral blood. These receptor sequences come from a man in his forties with primary liver carcinoma and hepatitis B virus infection.

This clonotype was counted only a few times. The gene calls are TRBV10-2 and TRBJ2-7, with D possibly TRBD2 on 5 matching bases. Trimming cost V 9 bases and J 2 bases, with 8 bases left between them. The germline V gene has CDR1 WSHSY and CDR2 SAAADI. The CDR3 spans 11 residues. This CDR3 reads CASSVAYEQYF. DNA of the CDR3: TGCGCCAGTAGCGTGGCCTACGAGCAGTACTTC.

The rearrangement uses TRBV6-2 or TRBV6-3 and TRBJ1-5, with D hard to call. Trimming removed 7 bases from V and 6 bases from J, with 22 bases in between. The CDR3 contains 16 residues. The germline V gene encodes CDR1 MNHEY and CDR2 SVGEGT. The CDR3 region has the DNA TGTGCCAGCACCCTGAGGTCCCGGGGAGATAGTCAGCCCCAGCATTTT. Its protein product is CASTLRSRGDSQPQHF.

With regard to this clonotype: One end of the junction fails to match germline, which may point to a read error. The chain joins TRBV11-1 to TRBJ1-2; D is undetermined. The CDR3 loop spans 12 amino acids. Germline-derived CDR1 and CDR2 are SGHAT and FQDESV (reference sequence). This CDR3 reads CASSLVGCGYTF. Here the CDR3 DNA reads TGCGCCAGCAGCTTAGTCGGGTGTGGCTACACCTTC.

Points on this clonotype: With a much larger clone just one base away, this may be a read error. The final CDR3 position lacks the conserved phenylalanine or tryptophan, pointing to a likely read error. This rearrangement joins TRBV4-3 to TRBJ2-7, with 9 bases identical to TRBD2. CDR3 size: 15 residues. After removal of 0 bases from V and 5 bases from J, the junction contained 5 bases not matched to a gene. Germline CDR1 and CDR2: LGHNA and YSLEER. The CDR3: CASSQEAGGSHEQYI. The CDR3 DNA is TGCGCCAGCAGCCAAGAGGCGGGAGGGAGCCACGAGCAGTACATC.

As for this clonotype: Compared with germline, one end of the junction differs, possibly owing to a read error. This chain joins TRBV11-2 and TRBJ2-7; TRBD1 agrees at 7 bases. Germline lookup yields CDR1 SGHAT and CDR2 FQNNGV. The CDR3 runs 16 residues. The CDR3 spells CASSLASGQLSYVQYF. DNA for the CDR3: TGTGCCAGCAGCTTAGCATCGGGACAGCTCTCCTACGTGCAGTACTTC.

With regard to this clonotype: The junction shows a germline mismatch at one end, possibly a read error. The chain recombines TRBV5-4 with TRBJ2-1, with D possibly matching TRBD2 (5 bases). The CDR3 sequence is 13 residues long. The V gene's germline CDR1 is SGHNT and CDR2 YYREEE (reference sequence). This CDR3 is CSSNLVGGDEQFF. In DNA form, the CDR3 reads TGTTCCAGCAACTTGGTCGGAGGCGATGAGCAGTTCTTC.

This clonotype showed up just a few times. The chain uses TRBV6-1 and TRBJ2-5; D possibly corresponds to TRBD2 (5 bases). The CDR3 is 13 residues long. V dropped 6 bases and J dropped 5 bases, with 13 bases sitting between them. Germline CDR1 and CDR2: MNHNS and SASEGT. Here the CDR3 reads CASRLSGGETQYF. In DNA, the CDR3 is TGTGCCAGCAGGTTAAGCGGCGGGGAGACCCAGTACTTC.